What follows is one TCR beta chain and its context. These data belong to a study of OX40 agonist ivuxolimab in advanced cancers. Background on the study: All patients had ivuxolimab intravenously every 2 weeks at 0.01 to 10 mg/kg.

Measured with immunoSEQ multiplex PCR; TCRdb has only the in-frame clones, and not every one. The sample has 90,000 to 120,000 clones; 75% to 95% are singletons. The clonotype comes from an adult with an advanced solid tumor such as melanoma, head and neck, liver or kidney cancer. This specimen was CD4+ or CD8+ T cells sorted from blood, taken in a trial of the OX40 agonist ivuxolimab.

CDR3 loop: CASSSLRSQETQYF. The CDR3 nucleotides are TGTGCCAGCAGCTCCCTTCGGTCCCAAGAGACCCAGTACTTC. The chain uses TRBV5-5 and TRBJ2-5; D is uncertain. Germline CDR1 is SGHKS and CDR2 is YYEKEE (reference sequence). The CDR3 runs to 14 residues. With 3 bases removed from V and 1 base from J, the gap between germline ends came to 10 bases.